These 12 T cell receptor beta chains came from one sample sequenced in a study of response to subunit inactivated influenza vaccine. A single record per CDR3 protein comes from TCRdb applying MiXCR to the RT-PCR reads. Among about 530,000 distinct CDR3 sequences listed, over 9.5% were seen once. This specimen consisted of PBMCs from blood, obtained on the day of vaccination. These receptors were collected from a man aged 45 to 65 who received an inactivated influenza vaccine.

CDR3 in amino acids: CATSDTGTGEVNTQYF. DNA of the CDR3: TGTGCCACCAGTGATACCGGGACAGGGGAGGTGAATACGCAGTATTTT. The rearrangement uses TRBV24-1 and TRBJ2-3; 10 bases fit TRBD1. CDR1 is KGHDR, CDR2 SFDVKD, per germline. Germline trimming cut 3 bases from V and 7 bases from J; bases unmatched to any gene: 9. The CDR3 is 16 residues long.

This clonotype was seen a handful of times. The CDR3 DNA sequence: TGTGCCAGCAGTTTAAGGGGCGGGACAGAAGAGACCCAGTACTTC. Translation: CASSLRGGTEETQYF. This chain uses TRBV27 with TRBJ2-5, with D possibly matching TRBD1 (7 bases). This CDR3 comprises 15 residues. Trimming took off 2 bases at V and 3 bases at J, with 13 bases between the two ends. The germline CDR1 and CDR2 sequences are MNHEY and SMNVEV (reference sequence).

This clonotype was found a few times. V and J are TRBV19 and TRBJ2-2, with D possibly matching TRBD1 (6 bases). The CDR3 totals 14 residues. Germline loops: CDR1 LNHDA, CDR2 SQIVND (reference sequence). CDR3 amino acids: CASFRARGAGELFF. The CDR3 coding sequence is TGTGCTTCATTCAGGGCCAGGGGAGCCGGGGAGCTGTTTTTT.

This clonotype turned up a few times. This chain connects TRBV11-2 to TRBJ1-1, with a tentative D call TRBD1 (6 bases). V was trimmed by 5 bases and J by 4 bases, leaving 11 bases between them. The length of the CDR3 is 13 residues. The V gene's germline CDR1 is SGHAT and CDR2 FQNNGV. CDR3 sequence (DNA): TGTGCCAGCAGCCTACAGGGATTCACTGAAGCTTTCTTT. Translating gives CASSLQGFTEAFF.

The chain joins TRBV11-2 to TRBJ2-7, with D perhaps TRBD2 (6 bases). Trimming removed 5 bases from V and 4 bases from J, with 15 bases in between. The CDR3 runs 14 residues. The germline gives CDR1 SGHAT, CDR2 FQNNGV. The CDR3 loop reads CASSPGLTWYEQYF. Written as DNA, the CDR3 is TGTGCCAGCAGCCCGGGACTTACTTGGTACGAGCAGTACTTC.

The chain combines TRBV27 with TRBJ2-2; possibly TRBD2 for D (5 bases). V lost 3 bases to trimming and J lost 2 bases, with 10 bases between them. The CDR3 is made up of 15 amino acids. CDR1 MNHEY and CDR2 SMNVEV come from the germline V gene (reference sequence). CDR3 DNA sequence: TGTGCCAGCAGTTTTATCCTAGCCAACACCGGGGAGCTGTTTTTT. This codes for CASSFILANTGELFF.

V gene TRBV6-2 or TRBV6-3 combines with J gene TRBJ2-2, with 8 bases that match TRBD1. This CDR3 spans 15 amino acids. From germline, CDR1 is MNHEY and CDR2 SVGEGT. After removal of 6 bases from V and 4 bases from J, the junction contained 7 bases not matched to a gene. CDR3 region: CASSGQGRVTGELFF. As DNA, the CDR3 is TGTGCCAGCAGCGGACAGGGTAGAGTCACCGGGGAGCTGTTTTTT.

V usage is TRBV7-3 and J usage is TRBJ2-5; D remains ambiguous. Per the germline V gene, CDR1 is SGHTA and CDR2 is FQGTGA. With 1 base removed from V and 2 bases from J, the gap between germline ends came to 8 bases. CDR3 length: 14 residues. The CDR3 DNA reads TGTGCCAGCAGCTTAAGAGGTAGACAAGAGACCCAGTACTTC. Its translation: CASSLRGRQETQYF.

J is TRBJ2-6 and V is TRBV12-3 or TRBV12-4; weak D call: TRBD2 (5 bases). Trimming took off 1 base at V and 3 bases at J, with 7 bases between the two ends. The CDR3 consists of 15 residues. The CDR3 DNA reads TGTGCCAGCAGTTTAGTGGCGGGTGGGGCCAACGTCCTGACTTTC. It encodes CASSLVAGGANVLTF.

This clonotype occurred a few times. The V and J genes are TRBV28 and TRBJ2-7, with 8 bases identical to TRBD2. Per the germline V gene, CDR1 is MDHEN and CDR2 is SYDVKM. CDR3 length: 15 residues. After removal of 4 bases from V and 6 bases from J, the junction contained 11 bases not matched to a gene. The CDR3 spells CASSSRRGRTREQYF. The CDR3 region has the DNA TGTGCCAGCAGTTCGAGACGCGGGAGGACCCGCGAGCAGTACTTC.

In this sample, this clonotype turned up a few times. The chain recombines TRBV9 with TRBJ1-2; 9 bases fit TRBD1. The CDR3 loop spans 17 amino acids. Germline V CDR1 and CDR2: SGDLS, YYNGEE. The J segment lost 0 bases and the V segment lost 4 bases, leaving 10 bases of the junction unmatched. The CDR3 nucleotides read TGTGCCAGCAGCCCCTCGACAGGGGGAGGAACTAACTATGGCTACACCTTC. This translates into CASSPSTGGGTNYGYTF.

This clonotype was observed many times. The rearrangement uses TRBV29-1 and TRBJ2-1; D might be TRBD2 (6 bases). From germline, CDR1 is SQVTM and CDR2 ANQGSEA. The CDR3 extends over 13 amino acids. In nucleotides, the CDR3 is TGCAGTTTCCGGGAAGGCGGGATCAATGAGCAGTTCTTC. Protein product: CSFREGGINEQFF.